The 15 T cell receptor beta chains listed next were all sequenced from one sample in a study of spatial heterogeneity in lung cancer. General study findings and limits: How many expanded intratumoral alpha and beta TCRs were present tracked the tumor mutation count, which was a count of nonsynonymous mutations.

The time point denotes: sample taken at primary tumor resection. A single record per CDR3 protein comes from TCRdb applying MiXCR to the 5' RACE reads. The sample yields about 25,000 distinct CDR3 sequences, more than 8% seen once. Antigen specificity for these receptors is unknown. This sample comprised lung tumor tissue, obtained at surgery. The receptors shown here come from a male donor with early-stage non-small cell lung cancer.

To note about this clonotype: A much larger clone sits a single nucleotide away, making a read error possible. The chain links TRBV12-3 or TRBV12-4 to TRBJ2-2, with D unclear. CDR3 size: 12 residues. Trimming removed 8 bases from V and 3 bases from J, with 7 bases in between. This chain's CDR3 is CASLADTGELFF. The CDR3 bases are TGTGCCAGCCTGGCGGACACCGGGGAGCTGTTTTTT.

This clonotype was observed a handful of times. The rearrangement joins TRBV6-2 or TRBV6-3 to TRBJ2-5, with a possible D match to TRBD2 (5 bases). Germline values: CDR1 MNHEY, CDR2 SVGEGT. The CDR3 loop spans 13 amino acids. V gave up 6 bases and J gave up 5 bases, with 13 bases separating them. CDR3 DNA sequence: TGTGCCAGCAGAGAGGGATTCACGGAGACCCAGTACTTC. As protein: CASREGFTETQYF.

This clonotype has just a few counts. V is TRBV4-3 and J is TRBJ1-2, with TRBD1 as a possible D gene (5 bases). V lost 6 bases and J lost 4, with 15 bases in between. The length of the CDR3 is 14 residues. Germline loops: CDR1 LGHNA, CDR2 YSLEER. CDR3 DNA: TGCGCCAGCAGTCTGGACTGGGGGGGCTATGGCTACACCTTC. Its protein product is CASSLDWGGYGYTF.

The CDR3 protein is CSAFPLGGGADTQYF. CDR3 DNA: TGCAGTGCTTTCCCCCTAGGGGGGGGAGCAGATACGCAGTATTTT. The chain carries TRBV20-1 and TRBJ2-3, with a weak D call TRBD2 (7 bases). Trimming cost V 5 bases and J 4 bases, with 19 bases left between them. Per the germline V gene, CDR1 is DFQATT and CDR2 is SNEGSKA (reference sequence). There are 15 residues in the CDR3.

This clonotype showed up many times. V is TRBV23-1 and J is TRBJ2-7, with D tentatively TRBD1 (5 bases). TRBV23-1 qualifies as an ORF whose function is uncertain. With 4 bases removed from V and 5 bases from J, the gap between germline ends came to 9 bases. The CDR3 covers 12 residues. DNA for the CDR3: TGCGCCAGCAGTCCCAGGGTAAACGAGCAGTACTTC. It codes for CASSPRVNEQYF.

This clonotype was observed many times. The chain joins TRBV27 to TRBJ1-5; 8 bases are shared with TRBD1. The CDR3 extends over 14 amino acids. CDR1 is MNHEY, CDR2 SMNVEV, per germline (reference sequence). V was pared by 3 bases and J by 9 bases, with 7 bases of the junction left unmatched. The CDR3 nucleotides read TGTGCCAGCAGTTTGGGACAGGCCCTTTGGCCCCAGCATTTT. This translates into CASSLGQALWPQHF.

This clonotype was observed at least ten times. J is TRBJ2-7 and V is TRBV12-3 or TRBV12-4; 7 bases fit TRBD1. The CDR3 consists of 13 residues. The trim removed 8 bases at V and 5 bases at J, leaving 9 bases unmatched. The CDR3 DNA reads as TGTGCCAGCCGAGGAATGGGACAGAACGAGCAGTACTTC. Translated: CASRGMGQNEQYF.

The chain recombines TRBV20-1 with TRBJ2-5; weak D call: TRBD1 (5 bases). The V and J ends lost 0 bases and 2 bases respectively, with 13 bases between them. CDR3 length: 15 amino acids. CDR1 and CDR2 (germline): DFQATT, SNEGSKA (reference sequence). CDR3 region: CSARDITGAQETQYF. Written as DNA, the CDR3 is TGCAGTGCTAGAGATATAACAGGAGCACAAGAGACCCAGTACTTC.

This clonotype was seen at least ten times. J is TRBJ1-1 and V is TRBV7-8; possible D gene TRBD1, 5 bases. With 1 base removed from V and 10 bases from J, the gap between germline ends came to 7 bases. Germline V gene data show CDR1 as SGHVS and CDR2 as FQNEAQ. This CDR3 comprises 11 residues. This CDR3 reads CASSLVGAAFF. In nucleotides, the CDR3 is TGTGCCAGCAGCTTAGTAGGGGCAGCTTTCTTT.

This clonotype has a count of ten or more. The genes are TRBV11-2 and TRBJ1-1, with a possible D match to TRBD1 (5 bases). Trimming cost V 4 bases and J 6 bases, with 27 bases left between them. The V gene's germline CDR1 is SGHAT and CDR2 FQNNGV. The CDR3 extends over 18 amino acids. The CDR3 protein is CASSSLTRVYPLGPEAFF. The CDR3 DNA reads as TGTGCCAGCAGCTCGCTCACCAGGGTTTACCCTCTTGGCCCTGAAGCTTTCTTT.

This clonotype was seen ten or more times. This chain connects TRBV28 to TRBJ2-5; D uncertain. The germline V gene has CDR1 MDHEN and CDR2 SYDVKM. This CDR3 is 14 amino acids long. Trimming removed 5 bases from V and 5 bases from J, with 15 bases in between. The CDR3 here is CASSRASRPETQYF. DNA of the CDR3: TGTGCCAGCAGTCGTGCTTCAAGGCCCGAGACCCAGTACTTC.

This clonotype occurred many times. The rearrangement uses TRBV27 and TRBJ1-1; the match to TRBD1 covers 8 bases. The germline CDR1 and CDR2 sequences are MNHEY and SMNVEV (reference sequence). V lost 5 bases to trimming and J lost 4 bases; unmatched junction nucleotides: 3. The CDR3 extends over 13 amino acids. CDR3 coding DNA: TGTGCCAGCAGTATCCAGGGGGCCACTGAAGCTTTCTTT. It translates to CASSIQGATEAFF.

This clonotype was observed at least ten times. The chain uses TRBV3-1 and TRBJ2-3, with TRBD2 identical over 11 bases. Germline CDR1 is LGHDT and CDR2 is YNNKEL (reference sequence). This CDR3 has 16 amino acids. The trim removed 1 base at V and 6 bases at J, leaving 6 bases unmatched. CDR3 coding DNA: TGTGCCAGCAGCCAAGTAGGCGCTAGCGGGGGGGATACGCAGTATTTT. Encoded protein: CASSQVGASGGDTQYF.

This clonotype was found many times. The chain employs TRBV9 and TRBJ2-3; possible D gene TRBD1, 6 bases. Trimming removed 3 bases at V and 9 bases at J, with 8 bases between. The CDR3 has 11 residues. Germline values: CDR1 SGDLS, CDR2 YYNGEE. This chain's CDR3 is CASSERGTQYF. The CDR3 bases are TGTGCCAGCAGCGAAAGGGGGACGCAGTATTTT.

In its sample, this clonotype was seen many times. The chain is built from TRBV2 and TRBJ1-1; TRBD1 matches 7 bases. Germline CDR1 reads SNHLY; CDR2 reads FYNNEI. Trimming at V came to 2 bases and at J to 4 bases, leaving 4 bases not matched to a gene. The CDR3 is made up of 14 amino acids. This CDR3 reads CASSETAGGTEAFF. For the CDR3, the DNA is TGTGCCAGCAGTGAAACCGCAGGGGGCACTGAAGCTTTCTTT.